The 27 T cell receptor beta chains below all came from one sample that was sequenced in a study of CXCR3-negative and CXCR3-positive naive CD8 T cells. Study observations and caveats: When CXCR3-positive naive cells were set against CXCR3-negative naive cells, the former had more hydrophobic TRB CDR3s.

The libraries of TRB cDNA were prepared using 5' RACE with UMI labels. No DNA is given; TCRdb re-called the 5' RACE reads and lists each CDR3 protein once. The data include about 130,000 distinct CDR3 sequences; the top ten clones carry roughly 0.6%. These TCRs' antigens remain unknown. Sequences were obtained from naive CXCR3+ CD8+ T cells from blood. Documented subset: CD45RO-CCR7+CD27+CD95- naive CD8+ T cells expressing CXCR3 (TNR3+). The receptor source for this set is a human donor in good health. Some clones in this sample may be carry-over from other donors' samples.

The V gene is TRBV5-4, the J gene TRBJ1-2. Germline lookup yields CDR1 SGHNT and CDR2 YYREEE (reference sequence). The CDR3 is 13 amino acids. The CDR3 here is CASSPRESYGYTF. Filled out from reference TRBV5-4 and TRBJ1-2, the complete variable domain reads ETGVTQSPTHLIKTRGQQVTLRCSSQSGHNTVSWYQQALGQGPQFIFQYYREEENGRGNFPPRFSGLQFPNYSSELNVNALELDDSALYLCASSPRESYGYTFGSGTRLTVV.

The J gene is TRBJ2-1, the V gene TRBV13; TCRdb's assignment of TRBD2 cannot be checked, as there is no DNA. Looked up from germline, CDR1 is PRHDT and CDR2 is FYEKMQ (reference sequence). CDR3 length: 16 amino acids. The CDR3 sequence is CASSSSPGTFYNEQFF.

The chain joins TRBV28 to TRBJ2-7; absent DNA, TCRdb's TRBD2 call cannot be checked. This CDR3 is built from 14 residues. Germline V gene lookup returns CDR1 MDHEN and CDR2 SYDVKM. The CDR3 loop reads CASSLPREIDEQYF.

The CDR3 is CASSLTGHAISSGANVLTF. The rearrangement uses TRBV5-1 and TRBJ2-6; TCRdb's assignment of TRBD1 cannot be checked, as there is no DNA. The length of the CDR3 is 19 residues. Germline-derived CDR1 and CDR2 are SGHRS and YFSETQ. Filled out from reference TRBV5-1 and TRBJ2-6, the complete variable domain reads KAGVTQTPRYLIKTRGQQVTLSCSPISGHRSVSWYQQTPGQGLQFLFEYFSETQRNKGNFPGRFSGRQFSNSRSEMNVSTLELGDSALYLCASSLTGHAISSGANVLTFGAGSRLTVL.

The V call is TRBV4-1, the J call TRBJ2-1; no DNA is available, so the TRBD1 call from TCRdb remains unchecked. CDR1 is MGHRA, CDR2 YSYEKL, per germline. There are 18 residues in the CDR3. CDR3 sequence reads: CASSQEGTVMSSYNEQFF.

The rearrangement links TRBV6-2 or TRBV6-3 to TRBJ1-5; TCRdb indicates TRBD1, and absent DNA this call remains unverified. Germline values: CDR1 MNHEY, CDR2 SVGEGT. The CDR3 has 13 residues. This CDR3 is CASGGTTNQPQHF.

This chain connects TRBV5-1 to TRBJ2-1. This CDR3 is built from 15 residues. Germline-derived CDR1 and CDR2 are SGHRS and YFSETQ. The CDR3 here is CASSSDWTTYNEQFF. Looking up the rest from reference TRBV5-1 and TRBJ2-1 gives the full variable domain: KAGVTQTPRYLIKTRGQQVTLSCSPISGHRSVSWYQQTPGQGLQFLFEYFSETQRNKGNFPGRFSGRQFSNSRSEMNVSTLELGDSALYLCASSSDWTTYNEQFFGPGTRLTVL.

The chain is built from TRBV28 and TRBJ2-1; TCRdb lists TRBD1, though no DNA is available to test this call. The CDR3 length is 15 residues. CDR1 and CDR2 (germline): MDHEN, SYDVKM. The CDR3 spells CASSLSPRQYNEQFF.

The chain carries TRBV5-5 and TRBJ2-5; TCRdb's D call, TRBD1, is unchecked because there is no DNA. CDR3 length equals 14 residues. From germline, CDR1 is SGHKS and CDR2 YYEKEE (reference sequence). This CDR3 is CASSGTGGQETQYF.

The chain is built from TRBV12-3 or TRBV12-4 and TRBJ1-5; TCRdb returns TRBD1, unconfirmable since there is no DNA. The CDR3 covers 14 residues. CDR3 protein: CASSPQGKGQPQHF.

The rearrangement uses TRBV5-1 and TRBJ2-1; TCRdb proposes TRBD2, but this gene call is untestable without DNA. The germline CDR1 and CDR2 sequences are SGHRS and YFSETQ. This CDR3 spans 16 amino acids. CDR3 region: CASSLDLAGVYNEQFF.

This chain joins TRBV7-6 and TRBJ2-7; TCRdb returns TRBD1, unconfirmable since there is no DNA. The CDR3 covers 14 residues. The germline gives CDR1 SGHVS, CDR2 FNYEAQ. CDR3 loop: CASSLESGSYEQYF.

The rearrangement uses TRBV28 and TRBJ1-5. In germline, CDR1 is MDHEN, CDR2 SYDVKM. The CDR3 sequence is 13 residues long. The CDR3 sequence is CASSSPSYQPQHF.

In terms of frequency, this clonotype is medium-sized. V is TRBV20-1 and J is TRBJ1-1; TCRdb designates TRBD1, a call that cannot be tested without DNA. There are 13 residues in the CDR3. Germline assignment: CDR1 DFQATT and CDR2 SNEGSKA (reference sequence). The CDR3 sequence: CSARPTGITEAFF.

V is TRBV7-2 and J is TRBJ2-1; TCRdb's D gene call, TRBD1, goes unchecked for lack of DNA. CDR1 and CDR2 (germline): SGHTA, FQGNSA. The CDR3 sequence is 13 residues long. CDR3: CASSTGASNEQFF.

The CDR3 sequence is CASSLVLQGGTGELFF. This chain links TRBV11-2 with TRBJ2-2; TCRdb outputs TRBD1, but without DNA this stays unchecked. The CDR3 has 16 residues. Germline-derived CDR1 and CDR2 are SGHAT and FQNNGV. Complete variable domain (other parts from reference TRBV11-2 and TRBJ2-2): EAGVAQSPRYKIIEKRQSVAFWCNPISGHATLYWYQQILGQGPKLLIQFQNNGVVDDSQLPKDRFSAERLKGVDSTLKIQPAKLEDSAVYLCASSLVLQGGTGELFFGEGSRLTVL.

The chain employs TRBV20-1 and TRBJ2-3; absent DNA, TCRdb's TRBD2 call cannot be checked. CDR1 and CDR2 (germline): DFQATT, SNEGSKA (reference sequence). There are 17 residues in the CDR3. CDR3 residues: CSARDQTSGGITDTQYF.

The V gene is TRBV5-1, the J gene TRBJ2-3; the TRBD1 assignment by TCRdb is unverifiable without DNA. Per germline, CDR1 SGHRS and CDR2 YFSETQ. This CDR3 comprises 15 residues. This CDR3 is CASSLEQGGPDTQYF.

The rearrangement joins TRBV29-1 to TRBJ2-5. Germline lookup yields CDR1 SQVTM and CDR2 ANQGSEA. This CDR3 region has 12 residues. CDR3 loop: CSVEFRQETQYF.

The chain links TRBV7-9 to TRBJ2-7; there is no DNA to check the TCRdb D call of TRBD1. The CDR3 spans 14 residues. The germline CDR1 and CDR2 sequences are SEHNR and FQNEAQ (reference sequence). This chain's CDR3 is CASRPGGGRYEQYF. Full variable domain (outside the CDR3, taken from reference TRBV7-9 and TRBJ2-7): DTGVSQNPRHKITKRGQNVTFRCDPISEHNRLYWYRQTLGQGPEFLTYFQNEAQLEKSRLLSDRFSAERPKGSFSTLEIQRTEQGDSAMYLCASRPGGGRYEQYFGPGTRLTVT.

The CDR3 reads CASSLTTGETIEQYF. The chain employs TRBV6-6 and TRBJ2-7; TCRdb gives TRBD1 as the D gene, but with no DNA this cannot be confirmed. In germline, CDR1 is MNHNY, CDR2 SVGAGI (reference sequence). The CDR3 spans 15 residues.

The CDR3 spells CASSLLGGASTGELFF. The gene calls are TRBV5-1 and TRBJ2-2; no DNA is available, so the TRBD1 call from TCRdb remains unchecked. The length of the CDR3 is 16 residues. CDR1 is SGHRS, CDR2 YFSETQ, per germline.

The rearrangement links TRBV5-1 to TRBJ2-2. Looked up from germline, CDR1 is SGHRS and CDR2 is YFSETQ. CDR3 length: 14 residues. CDR3 loop: CASSLAPNTGELFF.

The chain links TRBV4-2 to TRBJ1-3. The CDR3 length is 17 residues. Looked up from germline, CDR1 is LGHNA and CDR2 is YNFKEQ. CDR3 sequence: CASSQDNGGKPGNTIYF.

The chain combines TRBV21-1 with TRBJ2-7; checking the TCRdb D call of TRBD1 is not possible without DNA. TRBV21-1 is an annotated pseudogene. The CDR3 extends over 18 amino acids. The CDR3 loop is CASSYGQGSHLLRCEQYF.

The CDR3 loop reads CASSPGPSLYEQYF. J is TRBJ2-7 and V is TRBV6-6; absent DNA, TCRdb's TRBD2 call cannot be checked. The CDR3 is 14 residues long. The germline V gene has CDR1 MNHNY and CDR2 SVGAGI (reference sequence).

The V gene is TRBV4-2, the J gene TRBJ1-2; there is no DNA to check the TCRdb D call of TRBD1. The CDR3 has 14 amino acids. Looked up from germline, CDR1 is LGHNA and CDR2 is YNFKEQ. This CDR3 is CASSQLGEGRGYTF.